Listed below are T cell receptor beta chains from one sample, sequenced in a study of blood T cell repertoires in COVID-19. The method was immunoSEQ multiplex PCR; TCRdb's version includes in-frame clones alone and lacks a portion of them. The data show 90,000 or so clones, about 90% seen once. The sequenced sample was peripheral blood. The source of these receptors is a woman older than 75 with active or convalescent COVID-19. Each CDR3 is given with its conserved first and last residue. D genes are given only for firm matches. A clone size is listed for some rows: how often the clone was seen (once, few, many), or a class if it is expanded.

J: TRBJ1-4
D: NA
V: TRBV7-2
size: NA
DNA: TGTGCCAGCAGCTCTCAGGGACAAAATAATGAAAAACTGTTTTTT
CDR3: CASSSQGQNNEKLFF

J: TRBJ2-2
D: NA
V: TRBV5-8
size: NA
DNA: TGTGCCAGCAGCTCGGACAGAGTCTACACCGGGGAGCTGTTTTTT
CDR3: CASSSDRVYTGELFF

J: TRBJ2-2
D: NA
V: TRBV19
size: few
DNA: TGTGCCAGTACCACCAGAGGTGGCACCGGGGAGCTGTTTTTT
CDR3: CASTTRGGTGELFF

J: TRBJ1-5
D: NA
V: TRBV27
size: NA
DNA: TGTGCCAGCAGTACAAACAGAAATCAGCCCCAGCATTTT
CDR3: CASSTNRNQPQHF

J: TRBJ2-1
D: TRBD2
V: TRBV7-3
size: NA
DNA: TGTGCCAGCAGCCGGTGGGCGACAGGACTAGCGGAGGTTCGGGAGCAGTTCTTC
CDR3: CASSRWATGLAEVREQFF

J: TRBJ2-2
D: TRBD2
V: TRBV10-2
size: NA
DNA: TGCGCCAGATCGCGGGGGGCGAACACCGGGGAGCTGTTTTTT
CDR3: CARSRGANTGELFF

J: TRBJ1-5
D: NA
V: TRBV6-5
size: few
DNA: TGTGCCAGCACCGACGGACAGTTCGGCGGTCAGCCCCAGCATTTT
CDR3: CASTDGQFGGQPQHF

J: TRBJ1-3
D: NA
V: TRBV30
size: NA
DNA: TGTTCCTTGGGGGGCGGGGGAAACACCATATATTTT
CDR3: CSLGGGGNTIYF

J: TRBJ2-3
D: NA
V: TRBV4-2
size: NA
DNA: TGTGCCAGCAGCCAAGATTTAGGGGGGGATAGAGATACGCAGTATTTT
CDR3: CASSQDLGGDRDTQYF

J: TRBJ1-5
D: NA
V: TRBV19
size: NA
DNA: TGTGCCAGTAGTATAGACAGGGCCGCAATCCAGCCCCAGCATTTT
CDR3: CASSIDRAAIQPQHF